Sequencing of this T cell receptor beta chain was carried out in a study of response to subunit inactivated influenza vaccine. Findings and caveats of the study: Few new T cells, the authors suggested, are recruited by each seasonal influenza vaccination.

TCRdb redid the calling of the RT-PCR reads with MiXCR, one entry per CDR3 protein. The table lists around 760,000 distinct CDR3 sequences, about 15% of them singletons. In the case of this clonotype: No antigen is known for it.

CDR1 and CDR2 (germline): DFQATT, SNEGSKA (reference sequence). There are 13 residues in the CDR3. V was clipped by 0 bases and J by 1 base, with 7 bases between them. Specimen: PBMCs from blood, collected less than 15 days before vaccination. The TCR comes from a man between 50 and 59 years old who received an inactivated influenza vaccine. This chain uses TRBV20-1 with TRBJ2-7, with no clear D. The CDR3: CSARDGGSYEQYF. CDR3 sequence (DNA): TGCAGTGCTAGAGATGGCGGTTCCTACGAGCAGTACTTC.